This T cell receptor (beta chain) was sequenced in a study of blood T cell repertoires in COVID-19. For the study at large: Donors in the United States, Italy and Spain gave samples during acute or convalescent COVID-19.

Using immunoSEQ multiplex PCR, the repertoire was profiled, and TCRdb retains in-frame clones only, with some absent. The sample records about 160,000 clones, approximately 84% being singletons. J was trimmed by 5 bases and V by 2 bases; bases with no gene match: 14. Germline V CDR1 and CDR2: GTSNPN, SVGIG (reference sequence). The CDR3 loop spans 17 amino acids. The chain has TRBV30 and TRBJ1-1; 10 bases are shared with TRBD1. The receptor comes from a woman at least 80 years old with acute or convalescent COVID-19. Source material: peripheral blood. The CDR3 DNA reads TGTGCCTGGAGTAACCCCGGGACAGGGGCCTTCGGGACTGAAGCTTTCTTT. Its protein is CAWSNPGTGAFGTEAFF.